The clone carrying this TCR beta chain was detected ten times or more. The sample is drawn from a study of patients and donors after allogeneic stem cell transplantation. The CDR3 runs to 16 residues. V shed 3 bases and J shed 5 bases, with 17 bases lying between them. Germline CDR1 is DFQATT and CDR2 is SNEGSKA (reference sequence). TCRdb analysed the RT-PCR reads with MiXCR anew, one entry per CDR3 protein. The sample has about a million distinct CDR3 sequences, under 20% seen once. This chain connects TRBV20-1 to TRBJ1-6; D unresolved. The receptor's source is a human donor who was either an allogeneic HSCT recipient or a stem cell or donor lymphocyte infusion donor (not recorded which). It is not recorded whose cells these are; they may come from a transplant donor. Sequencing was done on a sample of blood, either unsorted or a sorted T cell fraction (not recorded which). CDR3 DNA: TGCAGTGCTAGTTGGGTAGGATCGGACGATAATTCACCCCTCCACTTT. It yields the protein CSASWVGSDDNSPLHF.